The 24 T cell receptor beta chains presented below share a single source sample, sequenced in a study of blood T cell repertoires in COVID-19. Produced via immunoSEQ multiplex PCR; TCRdb's table is partial and in-frame only. The sample includes roughly 120,000 clones, 90% to 95% of them seen just once. The sample was peripheral blood. These receptors all stem from a man between 45 and 60 years old with COVID-19, enrolled during active disease.

This clone was seen only a few times. This chain uses TRBV4-2 with TRBJ2-3, with no clear D. V dropped 0 bases and J dropped 0 bases, with 7 bases sitting between them. CDR1 LGHNA and CDR2 YNFKEQ come from the germline V gene. The CDR3 covers 15 residues. The CDR3 nucleotides are TGTGCCAGCAGCCAAGATATGTCTAGCACAGATACGCAGTATTTT. Translating it yields CASSQDMSSTDTQYF.

There are a few counts of this clone. This sequence joins TRBV20-1 and TRBJ2-5; D is undetermined. Germline V gene lookup returns CDR1 DFQATT and CDR2 SNEGSKA (reference sequence). This CDR3 has 10 amino acids. V was cut by 6 bases and J by 5 bases, with 7 bases left in between. The CDR3 DNA is TGCAGTGCGAATCGGGAGACCCAGTACTTC. Translation: CSANRETQYF.

V is TRBV9 and J is TRBJ2-1, with 10 bases that match TRBD2. Germline assignment: CDR1 SGDLS and CDR2 YYNGEE. V trimming: 0 bases; J trimming: 2 bases; junction bases outside the gene matches: 5. The CDR3 has 17 amino acids. CDR3 in amino acids: CASSVGLAGDPYNEQFF. The CDR3, as DNA: TGTGCCAGCAGCGTAGGACTAGCGGGTGATCCCTACAATGAGCAGTTCTTC.

This chain joins TRBV6-5 and TRBJ2-1; D might be TRBD2 (6 bases). Trimming shortened V by 2 bases and J by 4 bases, and 12 bases separated the two germline ends. CDR1 and CDR2 from the germline V gene are MNHEY and SVGAGI. The CDR3 covers 15 residues. CDR3 nucleotide sequence: TGTGCCAGCAGTTACGATTCCGGGGGATACAATGAGCAGTTCTTC. Protein sequence: CASSYDSGGYNEQFF.

To note about this clone: The sample carries other DNA sequences with the same CDR3. The rearrangement uses TRBV5-1 and TRBJ2-7; TRBD1 agrees at 7 bases. Germline V CDR1 and CDR2: SGHRS, YFSETQ. This CDR3 is 14 amino acids long. Unmatched junction bases numbered 4, after V lost 0 bases and J lost 4 bases. The CDR3 DNA is TGCGCCAGCAGCTTGGGACAGGGTGGGTACGAGCAGTACTTC. It encodes CASSLGQGGYEQYF.

CDR3 residues: CASSLGDSPSLGAQYF. The CDR3 DNA reads as TGTGCCAGCAGTCTAGGGGACAGTCCTTCCTTAGGGGCCCAGTACTTC. This chain links TRBV28 with TRBJ2-5, with 7 bases identical to TRBD1. Germline lookup yields CDR1 MDHEN and CDR2 SYDVKM. V dropped 5 bases and J dropped 9; count of bases not matched to a gene: 18. This CDR3 spans 16 amino acids. Supplemented by reference TRBV28 and TRBJ2-5, the full variable domain reads DVKVTQSSRYLVKRTGEKVFLECVQDMDHENMFWYRQDPGLGLRLIYFSYDVKMKEKGDIPEGYSVSREKKERFSLILESASTNQTSMYLCASSLGDSPSLGAQYFGPGTRLLVL.

V is TRBV4-1 and J is TRBJ2-2; 10 bases are a match to TRBD2. The CDR3 extends over 16 amino acids. The V gene's germline CDR1 is MGHRA and CDR2 YSYEKL. V gave up 4 bases and J gave up 7 bases; unmatched junction bases: 9. The CDR3 region has the DNA TGCGCCAGCAGCCTTGGCCCTAGCGGGAGAGGCGGGGAGCTGTTTTTT. Encoded protein: CASSLGPSGRGGELFF.

This sequence joins TRBV4-2 and TRBJ1-1, with D perhaps TRBD1 (6 bases). Trimming pared 0 bases from V and 6 bases from J, leaving 8 bases between. The CDR3 covers 13 residues. CDR1 and CDR2 from the germline V gene are LGHNA and YNFKEQ. Written as DNA, the CDR3 is TGTGCCAGCAGCCAAGATAAGGGGGCTGAAGCTTTCTTT. Its translation is CASSQDKGAEAFF.

The chain recombines TRBV7-9 with TRBJ1-1; D call uncertain. The CDR3 totals 13 residues. The germline V gene encodes CDR1 SEHNR and CDR2 FQNEAQ (reference sequence). V gave up 2 bases and J gave up 0 bases, with 4 bases separating them. CDR3 DNA: TGTGCCAGCAGCTTACGGTTGAACACTGAAGCTTTCTTT. Its translation is CASSLRLNTEAFF.

This clone was seen once. V is TRBV18 and J is TRBJ1-3; 8 bases map to TRBD1. The CDR3 extends over 19 amino acids. The trim removed 1 base at V and 0 bases at J, leaving 11 bases unmatched. CDR1 KGHSH and CDR2 LQKENI come from the germline V gene. The CDR3 DNA follows: TGTGCCAGCTCACCACGGACCTTGGACAGGGCAAGCTCTGGAAACACCATATATTTT. Amino acids: CASSPRTLDRASSGNTIYF.

The chain employs TRBV7-8 and TRBJ2-1, with 11 bases fitting TRBD2. After removal of 5 bases from V and 7 bases from J, the junction contained 10 bases not matched to a gene. Germline V gives CDR1 SGHVS, CDR2 FQNEAQ. This CDR3 is built from 16 residues. The CDR3 loop is CASSRNLAGGTNEQFF. In DNA, the CDR3 is TGTGCCAGCAGCCGGAACTTAGCGGGAGGGACGAATGAGCAGTTCTTC.

This chain connects TRBV27 to TRBJ1-6; 8 nucleotides align to TRBD1. In germline, CDR1 is MNHEY, CDR2 SMNVEV (reference sequence). The CDR3 runs to 15 residues. The V gene end was trimmed by 5 bases and the J gene end by 10 bases; junction bases not matched to a gene: 10. As DNA, the CDR3 is TGTGCCAGCAGTGCCGCCACAGGGGGAGGATCACCCCTCCACTTT. It yields the protein CASSAATGGGSPLHF.

This chain links TRBV27 with TRBJ2-5; 9 bases align to TRBD1. Looked up from germline, CDR1 is MNHEY and CDR2 is SMNVEV (reference sequence). The ends lost 7 bases at V and 4 bases at J; junction bases unmatched: 7. This CDR3 is 14 amino acids long. In DNA, the CDR3 is TGTGCCAGCAAACGACAGGGGGTCGGAGAGACCCAGTACTTC. Its protein product is CASKRQGVGETQYF.

The rearrangement uses TRBV11-2 and TRBJ2-5, with D perhaps TRBD2 (5 bases). The V end lost 7 bases, the J end lost 2 bases, and 17 bases lay between the germline ends. The CDR3 sequence is 15 residues long. CDR1 and CDR2 from the germline V gene are SGHAT and FQNNGV. The CDR3, as DNA: TGTGCCAGCATTCTTGGGCTCCCGGGGCAAGAGACCCAGTACTTC. Translation: CASILGLPGQETQYF.

V is TRBV19 and J is TRBJ2-7; TRBD1 aligns across 10 bases. The germline gives CDR1 LNHDA, CDR2 SQIVND (reference sequence). This CDR3 has 15 amino acids. The J segment lost 4 bases and the V segment lost 4 bases, leaving 7 bases of the junction unmatched. CDR3 amino acids: CASSRSGTGEYEQYF. CDR3 DNA sequence: TGTGCCAGTAGTAGATCCGGGACAGGGGAGTACGAGCAGTACTTC.

This chain connects TRBV10-3 to TRBJ1-5, with D hard to call. The CDR3 has 12 residues. The germline CDR1 and CDR2 sequences are ENHRY and SYGVKD. V lost 8 bases and J lost 3, with 8 bases in between. The CDR3 region has the DNA TGTGCCATCGGGCAGGACAATCAGCCCCAGCATTTT. Encoded protein: CAIGQDNQPQHF.

This rearrangement joins TRBV4-3 to TRBJ1-2; 7 bases match TRBD1. The length of the CDR3 is 15 residues. Germline lookup yields CDR1 LGHNA and CDR2 YSLEER. With 4 bases clipped from V and 7 bases from J, the junction kept 12 bases outside the gene matches. The CDR3 sequence: CASSRQMEGAAGYTF. The CDR3 region has the DNA TGCGCCAGCAGCCGACAAATGGAGGGGGCGGCTGGCTACACCTTC.

This clone was detected only once. V is TRBV6-1 and J is TRBJ1-1; 7 nucleotides line up with TRBD1. This CDR3 has 15 residues. Losses at the gene ends were 2 bases for V and 4 bases for J; bases not matched to a gene: 7. CDR1 and CDR2 from the germline V gene are MNHNS and SASEGT. The CDR3 DNA reads TGTGCCAGCAGTGAAAGGTCAGGGGGATTCACTGAAGCTTTCTTT. Its protein is CASSERSGGFTEAFF.

In its sample, this clone was seen once. This rearrangement joins TRBV6-5 to TRBJ2-5, with a weak D call TRBD1 (7 bases). With 5 bases removed from V and 4 bases from J, the gap between germline ends came to 17 bases. Per the germline V gene, CDR1 is MNHEY and CDR2 is SVGAGI. The CDR3 spans 15 residues. CDR3: CASSIHRGGGETQYF. Here the CDR3 DNA reads TGTGCCAGCAGTATTCACAGGGGAGGAGGAGAGACCCAGTACTTC.

This rearrangement joins TRBV28 to TRBJ1-1; weak D call: TRBD1 (5 bases). Germline V gives CDR1 MDHEN, CDR2 SYDVKM. CDR3 size: 14 residues. The V end was cut by 2 bases, the J end by 2 bases, with 9 bases between. The CDR3 DNA follows: TGTGCCAGCAGTTTAGGGGGAGGCAACACTGAAGCTTTCTTT. Translation: CASSLGGGNTEAFF.

This chain connects TRBV7-3 to TRBJ1-6, with D hard to call. This CDR3 spans 13 amino acids. Germline V gene data show CDR1 as SGHTA and CDR2 as FQGTGA. V was pared by 4 bases and J by 7 bases, with 8 bases between. The CDR3 DNA reads TGTGCCAGCAGCTCGGGTTACAATTCACCCCTCCACTTT. Translated: CASSSGYNSPLHF.

J is TRBJ1-4 and V is TRBV28; 9 nucleotides line up with TRBD1. With V trimmed by 3 bases and J by 10 bases, 6 bases remained unmatched. The CDR3 sequence is 14 residues long. CDR1 and CDR2 from the germline V gene are MDHEN and SYDVKM. The CDR3 reads CASSFGDRDLKLFF. The CDR3 coding sequence is TGTGCCAGCAGTTTCGGGGACAGGGATTTAAAACTGTTTTTT.

This chain uses TRBV11-2 with TRBJ2-3; D unclear. The V gene's germline CDR1 is SGHAT and CDR2 FQNNGV. The CDR3 consists of 13 residues. V was clipped by 4 bases and J by 6 bases, with 11 bases between them. CDR3 DNA: TGTGCCAGCAGCTCACGAGCATACGATACGCAGTATTTT. Translated: CASSSRAYDTQYF.

The chain couples TRBV6-5 to TRBJ1-3; 8 bases are a match to TRBD1. V gave up 2 bases and J gave up 6 bases; unmatched junction bases: 9. Germline CDR1 MNHEY, CDR2 SVGAGI. This CDR3 contains 16 residues. The CDR3 loop is CASSYDLTGAVNTIYF. The CDR3 DNA sequence: TGTGCCAGCAGTTACGACTTGACAGGGGCGGTAAACACCATATATTTT.